This is a list of T cell receptor beta chains from one sample in a study of cytomegalovirus exposure and HLA in healthy donors. Profiled with immunoSEQ multiplex PCR; TCRdb holds only in-frame clones, not every one. This sample carries about 130,000 clones, more than 60% of them seen once, and the ten largest clones take 2.1%. Sequencing was performed on PBMCs. The receptor source for this set is a woman in her forties in good health and CMV-seropositive. Both conserved end residues are part of each CDR3.

TRBV7-3	TRBJ2-1	CASSTGAEPSLRFF
TRBV4-3	TRBJ2-3	CASSLEGGTDTQYF
TRBV2	TRBJ1-1	CASSAIQGPVNTEAFF
TRBV28	TRBJ2-7	CASSLRGSSSYEQYF
TRBV29-1	TRBJ2-3	CSGVAGADTQYF
TRBV5-1	TRBJ1-1	CASSLNRGMNTEAFF
TRBV4-1	TRBJ1-2	CASSQDRANYGYTF
TRBV2	TRBJ2-7	CASRGQGYEQYF
TRBV30	TRBJ2-3	CAWSTVTSGSKGGTDTQYF
TRBV11-2	TRBJ1-1	CASSLVTGGLVMAFF